The entry below gives a single T cell receptor (beta chain) sequence along with its context. The data originate from a study of control samples from healthy donors and cancer patients. Only in-frame clones appear in the TCRdb table, and some are missing; sequencing was by immunoSEQ multiplex PCR. The table has about 140,000 clones, roughly nine tenths seen once. The germline V gene encodes CDR1 SGHVS and CDR2 FNYEAQ. Trimming removed 3 bases at V and 4 bases at J, with 9 bases between. This CDR3 is built from 13 residues. V is TRBV7-6 and J is TRBJ1-2; maybe TRBD1 (6 bases). This TCR came from a man in his late teens or twenties in good health. Sequencing input: blood. The CDR3 is CASSLIQGYGYTF. CDR3 sequence (DNA): TGTGCCAGCAGCTTGATACAGGGCTATGGCTACACCTTC. The full variable domain, completed using reference TRBV7-6 and TRBJ1-2, is GAGVSQSPRYKVTKRGQDVALRCDPISGHVSLYWYRQALGQGPEFLTYFNYEAQQDKSGLPNDRFSAERPEGSISTLTIQRTEQRDSAMYRCASSLIQGYGYTFGSGTRLTVV.